The 27 T cell receptor beta chains below were found in one sample sequenced in a study of OX40 agonist ivuxolimab in advanced cancers. Method: immunoSEQ multiplex PCR; TCRdb's copy keeps in-frame clones and lacks some. Of over 85,000 clones listed, approximately 89% were seen once; the top ten hold around 0.27%. This specimen was CD4+ or CD8+ T cells sorted from blood, taken in a trial of the OX40 agonist ivuxolimab. These receptors originate from an adult with an advanced solid tumor such as melanoma, head and neck, liver or kidney cancer.

This chain links TRBV4-2 with TRBJ2-7, with D perhaps given as TRBD1 or TRBD2 (6 bases each). The CDR3 is 15 amino acids. Deletions cut 4 bases from V and 0 bases from J, with 13 bases between. Germline CDR1 reads LGHNA; CDR2 reads YNFKEQ. CDR3 DNA sequence: TGTGCCAGCAGCCTACTAGGGGGGAGCTCCTACGAGCAGTACTTC. It is translated as CASSLLGGSSYEQYF.

The V call is TRBV5-8, the J call TRBJ1-2; 7 bases line up with TRBD1. CDR1 and CDR2 (germline): SGHTS, YDEGEE. The CDR3 runs to 16 residues. Losses at the gene ends were 3 bases for V and 4 bases for J; bases not matched to a gene: 12. The CDR3 reads CASSWAGTGESYGYTF. The CDR3, as DNA: TGTGCCAGCAGCTGGGCCGGAACAGGGGAGTCCTATGGCTACACCTTC.

The chain carries TRBV28 and TRBJ1-5; D is possibly TRBD1 (5 bases). Germline V gives CDR1 MDHEN, CDR2 SYDVKM. V gave up 8 bases and J gave up 0 bases, with 17 bases separating them. The CDR3 is 16 residues long. Written as DNA, the CDR3 is TGTGCCAGCCAACCCGGCGGCAGGGATAGCAATCAGCCCCAGCATTTT. Translated, it gives CASQPGGRDSNQPQHF.

The chain uses TRBV30 and TRBJ1-1; 8 bases line up with TRBD1. The J segment lost 7 bases and the V segment lost 3 bases, leaving 7 bases of the junction unmatched. This CDR3 is built from 13 residues. The germline gives CDR1 GTSNPN, CDR2 SVGIG (reference sequence). CDR3 sequence reads: CAWRPTGGLEAFF. The CDR3, as DNA: TGTGCCTGGAGACCCACAGGGGGGCTTGAAGCTTTCTTT.

This rearrangement joins TRBV5-1 to TRBJ1-6; D unresolved. V gave up 0 bases and J gave up 7 bases, with 17 bases separating them. The CDR3 loop spans 17 amino acids. Germline V gene data show CDR1 as SGHRS and CDR2 as YFSETQ. CDR3 sequence: CASSLAFERLLNSPLHF. CDR3 bases: TGCGCCAGCAGCTTGGCTTTCGAAAGGCTCCTAAATTCACCCCTCCACTTT.

V and J are TRBV4-2 and TRBJ1-3; D might be TRBD1 (6 bases). V lost 3 bases and J lost 7, with 10 bases in between. The CDR3 is 13 residues long. Germline CDR1 and CDR2: LGHNA and YNFKEQ. CDR3 bases: TGTGCCAGCAGCCATCCAGACAGGAACACCATATATTTT. This translates into CASSHPDRNTIYF.

This chain uses TRBV6-6 with TRBJ2-4; TRBD2 agrees at 7 bases. J lost 6 bases, V lost 2 bases, and 7 bases had no gene match. The CDR3 runs 15 residues. The V gene's germline CDR1 is MNHNY and CDR2 SVGAGI (reference sequence). This CDR3 is CASSYGEGRANIQYF. In DNA form, the CDR3 reads TGTGCCAGCAGTTACGGGGAGGGTCGGGCAAACATTCAGTACTTC.

The V gene is TRBV5-1, the J gene TRBJ2-5; the D gene is possibly TRBD2 (6 bases). The ends were cut back, 6 bases at V and 4 bases at J, with 19 bases in the middle. The CDR3 loop spans 15 amino acids. The germline V gene has CDR1 SGHRS and CDR2 YFSETQ. As DNA, the CDR3 is TGCGCCAGCACCCCCGGGCCAGCGGGCCGAGAGACCCAGTACTTC. Translating gives CASTPGPAGRETQYF.

This clone was detected only a few times. The V gene is TRBV29-1, the J gene TRBJ1-4; D may be TRBD1 (5 bases). CDR1 SQVTM and CDR2 ANQGSEA come from the germline V gene. V gave up 7 bases and J gave up 3 bases, with 12 bases separating them. There are 13 residues in the CDR3. The CDR3 bases are TGCAGCGCTACAGGCCAGGCTAATGAAAAACTGTTTTTT. Protein sequence: CSATGQANEKLFF.

V and J are TRBV10-3 and TRBJ1-1; possible D gene TRBD1, 5 bases. V dropped 7 bases and J dropped 3 bases, with 21 bases sitting between them. The CDR3 has 16 amino acids. The germline V gene has CDR1 ENHRY and CDR2 SYGVKD. The CDR3 region is CAITRDGDSSDTEAFF. DNA for the CDR3: TGTGCCATCACCAGGGACGGTGATAGTAGCGACACTGAAGCTTTCTTT.

The chain has TRBV7-9 and TRBJ2-2; tentatively, D is TRBD2 (6 bases). The CDR3 is 17 residues long. The V end lost 1 base, the J end lost 3 bases, and 15 bases lay between the germline ends. Germline-derived CDR1 and CDR2 are SEHNR and FQNEAQ (reference sequence). In nucleotides, the CDR3 is TGTGCCAGCAGCTTAGTCCAGTCGCGCGGGGACACCGGGGAGCTGTTTTTT. Translating it yields CASSLVQSRGDTGELFF.

With regard to this clone: Germline and junction disagree at one end, which may indicate a read error. V usage is TRBV6-6 and J usage is TRBJ2-7, with 7 nucleotides matching TRBD1. The CDR3 is 15 residues long. The germline CDR1 and CDR2 sequences are MNHNY and SVGAGI (reference sequence). The CDR3 here is CASSLGWDSPYKQYF. The CDR3 DNA reads TGTGCCAGCAGTCTAGGCTGGGACAGCCCCTACAAGCAGTACTTC.

The V gene is TRBV6-6, the J gene TRBJ1-6, with TRBD1 as a possible D gene (5 bases). The CDR3 sequence is 12 residues long. V lost 10 bases, J lost 6 bases, and 10 bases lay in between. CDR1 is MNHNY, CDR2 SVGAGI, per germline (reference sequence). The CDR3 sequence: CATSQGNSPLHF. CDR3 coding DNA: TGTGCCACCAGCCAGGGTAATTCACCCCTCCACTTT.

This clone appeared a single time. For the CDR3, the DNA is TGTGCCAGCTCACCGTGGGCGGATAACACTGAAGCTTTCTTT. This codes for CASSPWADNTEAFF. The gene calls are TRBV18 and TRBJ1-1; D is uncertain. The V gene lost 3 bases and the J gene lost 2 bases, with 10 bases spanning the gap. CDR1 and CDR2 from the germline V gene are KGHSH and LQKENI. The CDR3 extends over 14 amino acids.

The V call is TRBV27, the J call TRBJ1-2, with no clear D. V dropped 4 bases and J dropped 13 bases, with 22 bases sitting between them. CDR1 is MNHEY, CDR2 SMNVEV, per germline (reference sequence). The length of the CDR3 is 14 residues. The chain's CDR3 is CASSSPHLSGVPTF. CDR3 sequence (DNA): TGTGCCAGCAGTTCCCCCCATCTTTCTGGGGTGCCCACCTTC.

The chain joins TRBV5-1 to TRBJ2-7, with D unclear. CDR1 is SGHRS, CDR2 YFSETQ, per germline. The V and J ends lost 2 bases and 6 bases respectively, with 15 bases between them. The CDR3 has 14 amino acids. CDR3 residues: CASSFRADRGEQYF. The CDR3 coding sequence is TGCGCCAGCAGCTTTCGGGCTGATCGCGGCGAGCAGTACTTC.

The chain carries TRBV19 and TRBJ1-4; D not certain. Trimming took 4 bases from V and 5 from J, leaving 17 bases between them. Per germline, CDR1 LNHDA and CDR2 SQIVND (reference sequence). CDR3 size: 16 residues. This chain's CDR3 is CASSRFAFEENEKLFF. The DNA for the CDR3 is TGTGCCAGTAGTAGGTTCGCGTTCGAGGAGAATGAAAAACTGTTTTTT.

This clone was picked up one time. J is TRBJ2-1 and V is TRBV19, with 8 bases identical to TRBD2. Germline V gene data show CDR1 as LNHDA and CDR2 as SQIVND (reference sequence). The V segment lost 3 bases and the J segment 8 bases; nucleotides outside the gene matches: 3. The CDR3 totals 13 residues. The CDR3 coding sequence is TGTGCCAGTAGTATCTCGCGGGGGGATGAGCAGTTCTTC. It encodes CASSISRGDEQFF.

The chain joins TRBV12-5 to TRBJ1-3; D call uncertain. Germline V gene data show CDR1 as LGHNT and CDR2 as FRNRAP. The length of the CDR3 is 13 residues. V was pared by 0 bases and J by 6 bases, with 6 bases between. CDR3 region: CASGLVPPNTIYF. The CDR3 region has the DNA TGTGCTAGTGGTTTGGTACCCCCAAACACCATATATTTT. The complete variable domain, with remaining parts taken from reference TRBV12-5 and TRBJ1-3, reads DARVTQTPRHKVTEMGQEVTMRCQPILGHNTVFWYRQTMMQGLELLAYFRNRAPLDDSGMPKDRFSAEMPDATLATLKIQPSEPRDSAVYFCASGLVPPNTIYFGEGSWLTVV.

The rearrangement joins TRBV9 to TRBJ1-1, with D uncertain. CDR3 length equals 17 residues. Germline loops: CDR1 SGDLS, CDR2 YYNGEE. The ends were cut back, 4 bases at V and 1 base at J, with 20 bases in the middle. CDR3 residues: CASSPRLRWEANTEAFF. DNA for the CDR3: TGTGCCAGCAGCCCGCGCCTACGGTGGGAGGCGAACACTGAAGCTTTCTTT.

The rearrangement uses TRBV14 and TRBJ2-2; D not certain. This CDR3 region has 13 residues. CDR1 is SGHDN, CDR2 FVKESK, per germline. The ends were cut back, 3 bases at V and 6 bases at J, with 8 bases in the middle. The CDR3 DNA follows: TGTGCCAGCAGCCAGTTGGGCCCCGGGGAGCTGTTTTTT. Amino acid sequence: CASSQLGPGELFF.

The rearrangement links TRBV9 to TRBJ1-3; 8 positions match TRBD1. Germline CDR1 reads SGDLS; CDR2 reads YYNGEE. CDR3 length equals 16 residues. V shed 4 bases and J 0 bases; nucleotides not matched to a gene: 6. The CDR3 here is CASSIGQGVSGNTIYF. The CDR3 DNA sequence: TGTGCCAGCAGCATCGGACAGGGCGTCTCTGGAAACACCATATATTTT.

The chain joins TRBV5-1 to TRBJ2-7; 7 bases line up with TRBD1. J gave up 3 bases and V 2 bases, and 5 bases lay outside the gene matches. The CDR3 contains 14 residues. CDR1 SGHRS and CDR2 YFSETQ come from the germline V gene. The CDR3: CASSFRPGGYEQYF. CDR3 sequence (DNA): TGCGCCAGCAGCTTTAGGCCAGGGGGCTACGAGCAGTACTTC.

The V and J genes are TRBV6-6 and TRBJ2-7; TRBD1 aligns across 7 bases. V lost 6 bases and J lost 4; bases outside the gene matches: 12. Germline-derived CDR1 and CDR2 are MNHNY and SVGAGI (reference sequence). The CDR3 has 15 amino acids. The CDR3 sequence: CASRTTRDRSYEQYF. CDR3 sequence (DNA): TGTGCCAGCAGGACAACCCGGGACAGATCTTACGAGCAGTACTTC.

This rearrangement joins TRBV28 to TRBJ1-4; possible D gene TRBD1, 6 bases. V gave up 6 bases and J gave up 4 bases, with 15 bases separating them. The length of the CDR3 is 15 residues. Germline CDR1 is MDHEN and CDR2 is SYDVKM. The CDR3 is CASSTGTTDNEKLFF. The CDR3 coding sequence is TGTGCCAGCAGCACAGGGACGACGGATAATGAAAAACTGTTTTTT.

The rearrangement links TRBV6-6 to TRBJ2-7, with TRBD1 matching over 11 bases. CDR3 length: 11 amino acids. Unmatched junction bases numbered 4, after V lost 6 bases and J lost 12 bases. Germline lookup yields CDR1 MNHNY and CDR2 SVGAGI (reference sequence). CDR3 amino acids: CASSGTGGWYF. CDR3 DNA: TGTGCCAGCAGCGGGACAGGGGGGTGGTACTTC.

J is TRBJ2-2 and V is TRBV19; no clear D. The CDR3 totals 15 residues. Germline V gene sequence: CDR1 LNHDA, CDR2 SQIVND (reference sequence). V dropped 7 bases and J dropped 6 bases, with 18 bases sitting between them. CDR3 in DNA: TGTGCCAGTACCATAAATGGTCGGGTGGCCGGGGAGCTGTTTTTT. It is translated as CASTINGRVAGELFF.